This T cell receptor beta chain was identified in a study of shared clonotypes between healthy human individuals. Study information: Each donor had three CD4 naive, three CD4 memory, two CD8 naive and one CD8 memory plate.

Findings and limits, study-wide: Rarefaction analysis demonstrated incomplete sorted-subset sequencing notwithstanding large depth. Limited genetic and exposure-history diversity came from having few donors. A handful of donors shared 4.5% to 6.5% of their naive CD4 clonotypes.

This clone was picked up one time. Its target is unknown. Sequenced by immunoSEQ multiplex PCR; TCRdb stores in-frame clones only, minus some. The top ten clones hold 0.37% of a sample with about 2.3 million clones, roughly 90% of them seen once. The sample was naive CD4+ T cells from PBMCs. Documented subset: CD45RA+ positively selected. The clonotype comes from a man between 18 and 29 years old in good health. Some clones in this sample may be carry-over from other donors' samples.

CDR3 protein: CASSPDLKNIQYF. CDR3 nucleotide sequence: TGTGCCAGCAGCCCGGACTTGAAAAACATTCAGTACTTC. The chain joins TRBV7-2 to TRBJ2-4, with D possibly TRBD2 on 5 matching bases. The CDR3 runs 13 residues. V was cut by 5 bases and J by 4 bases, with 9 bases left in between. CDR1 is SGHTA, CDR2 FQGNSA, per germline.